This T cell receptor beta chain comes out of a study of T cells expressing NK-cell markers. The V gene's germline CDR1 is SGDLS and CDR2 YYNGEE. This CDR3 region has 16 residues. Template switching by 5'RACE with UMIs generated the TCR beta cDNA. TCRdb reanalyzed the 5' RACE reads and collapses them to one entry per CDR3 protein, without DNA. This sample's clone table lists about 110,000 distinct CDR3 sequences. In regard to this clonotype: Antigen specificity is unknown.

Findings of the study overall: Uncertainty persisted over the HCMV specificity of expanded NKG2C+ T cell clones. Among CD8+ T cells from about 6 donors, dominant NKG2C+ clonotypes accounted for roughly 1.0-7.0%.

Source material: blood T cells: a sorted CD56 or NKG2C T cell subset, CD4+ or CD8+ T cells, or bulk PBMC T cells (not recorded which). The source of this sequence is a woman aged 18 to 75 in good health. The chain is built from TRBV9 and TRBJ1-1. The CDR3 spells CASSVGGTAADTEAFF. The whole variable domain, remainder taken from reference TRBV9 and TRBJ1-1, is DSGVTQTPKHLITATGQRVTLRCSPRSGDLSVYWYQQSLDQGLQFLIQYYNGEERAKGNILERFSAQQFPDLHSELNLSSLELGDSALYFCASSVGGTAADTEAFFGQGTRLTVV.